This TCR beta chain was sequenced during a study of identical twins. In germline, CDR1 is DFQATT, CDR2 SNEGSKA (reference sequence). The CDR3 spans 14 residues. V was pared by 6 bases and J by 2 bases, with 8 bases of the junction left unmatched. TCRdb analysed the 5' RACE reads with MiXCR anew, one entry per CDR3 protein. The data show around 960,000 distinct CDR3 sequences, about 12% seen once. This same sample was also taken into another study, of yellow fever vaccine responses in identical twins.

The clonotype comes from a young woman in good health. Specimen: PBMCs. The chain uses TRBV20-1 and TRBJ2-7, with 9 bases aligning to TRBD2. This CDR3 reads CSAQGLANTYEQYF. CDR3 bases: TGCAGTGCCCAAGGACTAGCGAATACCTACGAGCAGTACTTC.